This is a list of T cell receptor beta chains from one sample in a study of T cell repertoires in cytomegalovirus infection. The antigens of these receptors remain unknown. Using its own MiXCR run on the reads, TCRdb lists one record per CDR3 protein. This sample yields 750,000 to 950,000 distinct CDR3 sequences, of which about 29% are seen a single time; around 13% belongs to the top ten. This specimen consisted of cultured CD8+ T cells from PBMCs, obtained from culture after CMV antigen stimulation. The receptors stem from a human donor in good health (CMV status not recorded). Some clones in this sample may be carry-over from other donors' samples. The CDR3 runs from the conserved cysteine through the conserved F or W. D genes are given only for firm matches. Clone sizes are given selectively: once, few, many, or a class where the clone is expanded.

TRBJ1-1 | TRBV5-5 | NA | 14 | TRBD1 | TGTGCCAGCAGCTTGGGACAGGGCGAAACTGAAGCTTTCTTT | CASSLGQGETEAFF
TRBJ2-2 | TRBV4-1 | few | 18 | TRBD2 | TGCGCCAGCAGCCAAGGAAGAGATTATACTAGCGGGGGCGGGGAGCTGTTTTTT | CASSQGRDYTSGGGELFF
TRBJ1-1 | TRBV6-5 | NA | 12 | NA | TGTGCCAGCAGTATAGGGGGTCGTGAAGCTTTCTTT | CASSIGGREAFF
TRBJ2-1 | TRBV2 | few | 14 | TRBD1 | TGTGCCAGCAACGGCGGGACAGGGGGAAATGAGCAGTTCTTC | CASNGGTGGNEQFF
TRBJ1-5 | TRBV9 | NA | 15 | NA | TGTGCCAGCAGCGTAGACGGAAATAGCAATCAGCCCCAGCATTTT | CASSVDGNSNQPQHF
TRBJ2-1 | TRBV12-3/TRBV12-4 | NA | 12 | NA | TGTGCCAGCAGTCATAGTGGGGATGAGCAGTTCTTC | CASSHSGDEQFF
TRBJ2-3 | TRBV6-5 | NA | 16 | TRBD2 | TGTGCCAGCAGACCCGTAGCGGGTCCCGGGGCAGATACGCAGTATTTT | CASRPVAGPGADTQYF
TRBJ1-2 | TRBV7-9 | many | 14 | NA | TGTGCCAGCAGCTTACAGGAAGGGACTGATGGCTACACCTTC | CASSLQEGTDGYTF
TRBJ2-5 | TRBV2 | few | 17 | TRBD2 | TGTGCCAGCAGTGACTTGGACATAGCGGGGGGGCGAGAGACCCAGTACTTC | CASSDLDIAGGRETQYF
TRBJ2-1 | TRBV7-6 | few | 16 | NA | TGTGCCAGCAGCTTAGTCTTCAGGACAGAGGGAAATGAGCAGTTCTTC | CASSLVFRTEGNEQFF
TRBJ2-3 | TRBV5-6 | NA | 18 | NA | TGTGCCAGCAGCTTGCTTATTAGGAGGGAACGGAGCACAGATACGCAGTATTTT | CASSLLIRRERSTDTQYF
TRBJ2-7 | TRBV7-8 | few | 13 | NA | TGTGCCAGCAGTCCAGACCGCCGGCTCGAGCAGTACTTC | CASSPDRRLEQYF
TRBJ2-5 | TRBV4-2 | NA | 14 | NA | TGTGCCAGCAGCCAGGAGAGCCCTTACGAGACCCAGTACTTC | CASSQESPYETQYF
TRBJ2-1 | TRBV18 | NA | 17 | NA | TGTGCCAGCTCACCATATTTTACAGGACGGTCCTACAATGAGCAGTTCTTC | CASSPYFTGRSYNEQFF
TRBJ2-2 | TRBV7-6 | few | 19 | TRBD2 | TGTGCCAGCAGCTTAACGGATGCTAGCGGGGGCGCGAACACCGGGGAGCTGTTTTTT | CASSLTDASGGANTGELFF
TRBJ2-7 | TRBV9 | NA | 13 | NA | TGTGCCAGCAGCGTAGTATCCCGGGGCGAGCAGTACTTC | CASSVVSRGEQYF
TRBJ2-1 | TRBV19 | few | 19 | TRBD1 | TGTGCCAGTACCCCTATGTGGGACAGGAGAAAGTACGGCTACAATGAGCAGTTCTTC | CASTPMWDRRKYGYNEQFF
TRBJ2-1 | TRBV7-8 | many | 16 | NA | TGTGCCAGCAGCCCAGTTCGTTCCGGGTCTGACAATGAGCAGTTCTTC | CASSPVRSGSDNEQFF
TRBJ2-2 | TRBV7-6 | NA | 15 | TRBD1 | TGTGCCAGCAGCTCATGGACAGGTCCCACCGGGGAGCTGTTTTTT | CASSSWTGPTGELFF
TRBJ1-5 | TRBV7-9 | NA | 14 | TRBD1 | TGTGCCAGCAGCCAGGGACAGGGAATCGGGACCCAGCATTTT | CASSQGQGIGTQHF
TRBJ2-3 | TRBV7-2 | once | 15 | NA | TGTGCCAGCAGCTTAGCGCAACCTCGGATAGATACGCAGTATTTT | CASSLAQPRIDTQYF
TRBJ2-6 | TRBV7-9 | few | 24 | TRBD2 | TGTGCCAGCAGCACGAACGACCCGACTAGCGGGGGGCTAGGGAAACCCTCTGGGGCCAACGTCCTGACTTTC | CASSTNDPTSGGLGKPSGANVLTF
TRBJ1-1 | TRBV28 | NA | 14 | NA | TGTGCCAGCATCTCAGGGTTCATGAACACTGAAGCTTTCTTT | CASISGFMNTEAFF
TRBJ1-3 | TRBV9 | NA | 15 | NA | TGTGCCAGCAGCGGAACCGGGACGGCTGGAAACACCATATATTTT | CASSGTGTAGNTIYF
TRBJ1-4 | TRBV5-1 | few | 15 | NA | TGCGCCAGCAGCGCCCCGGACCTCAGTAGTGAAAAACTGTTTTTT | CASSAPDLSSEKLFF
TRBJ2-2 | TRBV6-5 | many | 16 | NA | TGTGCCACCATGCACACGACGGGTCTGGGCACCGGGGAGCTGTTTTTT | CATMHTTGLGTGELFF
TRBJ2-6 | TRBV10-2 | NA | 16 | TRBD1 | TGCGCCAGCATTGGGACAGGCCCGACTGGGGCCAACGTCCTGACTTTC | CASIGTGPTGANVLTF
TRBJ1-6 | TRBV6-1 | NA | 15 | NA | TGTGCCAGCAGGCTCAGAAGCTCCTATAATTCACCCCTCCACTTT | CASRLRSSYNSPLHF
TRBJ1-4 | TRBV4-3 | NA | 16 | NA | TGCGCCAGCAGCCCCCATGGAGGATCTGTAAGGGAAAAACTGTTTTTT | CASSPHGGSVREKLFF
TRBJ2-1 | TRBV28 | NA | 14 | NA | TGTGCCAGCAGTTTGCATCTCAGGGCCTTCCAACAGTTCTTC | CASSLHLRAFQQFF